A single sample gave rise to the 11 T cell receptor beta chains below, sequenced in a study of a mutant IDH1 vaccine in newly diagnosed glioma. Clones were read by immunoSEQ multiplex PCR, and TCRdb kept only the in-frame ones, dropping some. The sample holds about 66,000 clones, less than 85% seen once. Described time point: week 11, during vaccination. A 20-mer mutant IDH1 peptide at 300 ug was injected subcutaneously with topical imiquimod. The antigens for these receptors are not known. The source was PBMCs, collected from a glioma patient whose treatment included an IDH1 peptide vaccine. All receptors derive from a man aged 25-40 years with glioma.

The chain combines TRBV7-2 with TRBJ2-2; D not resolved. CDR3 length: 16 amino acids. CDR1 is SGHTA, CDR2 FQGNSA, per germline. The V end was cut by 10 bases, the J end by 4 bases, with 22 bases between. The CDR3 DNA is TGTGCCACAACGATTAAACGGTCCACCGTCACCGGGGAGCTGTTTTTT. Protein sequence: CATTIKRSTVTGELFF.

The rearrangement links TRBV27 to TRBJ1-1; tentatively, D is TRBD1 (6 bases). Trimming removed 7 bases from V and 2 bases from J, with 14 bases in between. The germline gives CDR1 MNHEY, CDR2 SMNVEV (reference sequence). This CDR3 spans 14 amino acids. CDR3: CASTLGGGNTEAFF. For the CDR3, the DNA is TGTGCCAGCACCCTAGGGGGAGGTAACACTGAAGCTTTCTTT.

This chain joins TRBV13 and TRBJ1-2, with D unclear. The CDR3 length is 18 residues. With 0 bases removed from V and 5 bases from J, the gap between germline ends came to 22 bases. Germline-derived CDR1 and CDR2 are PRHDT and FYEKMQ (reference sequence). CDR3 DNA sequence: TGTGCCAGCAGCTTAGGCCGTGGAGAAATGGAGTCGGGGTATGGCTACACCTTC. Protein: CASSLGRGEMESGYGYTF.

The V and J genes are TRBV5-6 and TRBJ1-4; D may be TRBD1 (6 bases). Between the trimmed V and J ends, which lost 5 bases and 4 bases, there was a span of 18 bases. The germline gives CDR1 SGHDT, CDR2 YYEEEE. CDR3 length equals 16 residues. In DNA form, the CDR3 reads TGTGCCAGCAGATCCTACCGACAGGCTAATAATGAAAAACTGTTTTTT. Translated: CASRSYRQANNEKLFF.

This clone has more than one count but fewer than ten. The genes are TRBV9 and TRBJ1-1; D remains ambiguous. The CDR3 extends over 13 amino acids. With 4 bases removed from V and 0 bases from J, the gap between germline ends came to 7 bases. Germline lookup yields CDR1 SGDLS and CDR2 YYNGEE. The CDR3: CASSTFMNTEAFF. The CDR3 DNA sequence: TGTGCCAGCAGCACCTTCATGAACACTGAAGCTTTCTTT.

The chain uses TRBV30 and TRBJ2-7; 9 nucleotides agree with TRBD1. Germline CDR1 GTSNPN, CDR2 SVGIG (reference sequence). The V segment lost 3 bases and the J segment 4 bases; nucleotides outside the gene matches: 7. CDR3 length: 14 residues. The CDR3 protein is CAWSETGGQYEQYF. The CDR3, as DNA: TGTGCCTGGAGCGAGACAGGGGGACAATACGAGCAGTACTTC.

In nucleotides, the CDR3 is TGTGCCAGCAGTTTAGGGTCGGGGGCAGATACGCAGTATTTT. Translated: CASSLGSGADTQYF. The rearrangement uses TRBV28 and TRBJ2-3; D may be TRBD2 (6 bases). Trimming left V 2 bases short and J 4 bases short, with 10 bases between. The CDR3 spans 14 residues. The V gene's germline CDR1 is MDHEN and CDR2 SYDVKM.

This clone is categorized as medium-sized (0.01 to 0.1%). V is TRBV9 and J is TRBJ1-5, with unresolved D. The V end was cut by 3 bases, the J end by 7 bases, with 11 bases between. This CDR3 has 13 amino acids. Germline V CDR1 and CDR2: SGDLS, YYNGEE. This CDR3 is CASSASMGQPQHF. Written as DNA, the CDR3 is TGTGCCAGCAGCGCTTCAATGGGACAGCCCCAGCATTTT.

This chain joins TRBV6-5 and TRBJ2-7; 8 nucleotides match TRBD1. V was pared by 7 bases and J by 0 bases, with 5 bases of the junction left unmatched. There are 14 residues in the CDR3. Germline assignment: CDR1 MNHEY and CDR2 SVGAGI. CDR3 protein: CASTRTGRSYEQYF. The CDR3 coding sequence is TGTGCCAGCACCCGGACAGGGCGCTCCTACGAGCAGTACTTC.

As for this clone: A junction boundary mismatches the germline segment, possibly from a read error. The sample carries other DNA sequences with the same CDR3. J is TRBJ1-5 and V is TRBV29-1; 7 nucleotides agree with TRBD1. Germline loops: CDR1 SQVTM, CDR2 ANQGSEA. There are 12 residues in the CDR3. The CDR3 spells CSVGQPNQPQHF. The CDR3 DNA reads as TGTAGCGTGGGACAGCCCAATCAGCCCCAGCATTTT.

This clone was observed once. The chain uses TRBV4-1 and TRBJ1-2; 7 bases agree with TRBD1. Germline CDR1 and CDR2: MGHRA and YSYEKL. The CDR3 totals 16 residues. After removal of 4 bases from V and 4 bases from J, the junction contained 12 bases not matched to a gene. CDR3 residues: CASSRTSTGRSYGYTF. The CDR3 DNA is TGCGCCAGCAGCCGAACCTCGACAGGGAGGAGCTATGGCTACACCTTC.